The rows below give T cell receptor beta chains drawn from one sample of a study of cytomegalovirus exposure and HLA in healthy donors. The data were produced by immunoSEQ multiplex PCR, yet TCRdb's version contains in-frame clones alone and is incomplete. The table lists 210,000 or so clones, 80% to 90% of them singletons, with roughly 1% in the top ten. Sample: PBMCs. The receptors derive from a woman between 18 and 29 years old in good health and CMV-seronegative. Both conserved end residues are part of each CDR3. A D gene is named only where the DNA matches it firmly. Not all rows give a size; the values are once, few, many and, for expanded clones, a class.

cdr3_aa	cdr3_nt	d_call	v_call	j_call	clone_size
CASSPSSGGLNEQFF	TGCGCCAGCAGCCCTTCTAGCGGGGGCCTCAATGAGCAGTTCTTC	TRBD2	TRBV4-3	TRBJ2-1	.
CASENRENTGELFF	TGTGCCAGTGAGAACAGGGAAAACACCGGGGAGCTGTTTTTT	.	TRBV19	TRBJ2-2	.
CASSIGQGGYGYTF	TGCGCCAGCAGCATCGGACAGGGAGGCTATGGCTACACCTTC	TRBD1	TRBV5-1	TRBJ1-2	once
CASRILGGSNEKLFF	TGTGCCAGCAGAATTCTAGGGGGCTCTAATGAAAAACTGTTTTTT	TRBD1	TRBV2	TRBJ1-4	.
CASTPEYGTGSYEQYF	TGTGCCAGCACCCCCGAATACGGGACAGGGTCATACGAGCAGTACTTC	TRBD1	TRBV2	TRBJ2-7	once
CASSPPYSGANVLTF	TGTGCCAGCTCACCACCGTACTCTGGGGCCAACGTCCTGACTTTC	.	TRBV18	TRBJ2-6	few
CASSESEDRVSYEQYF	TGCGCCAGCAGTGAGTCGGAGGACAGGGTCTCCTACGAGCAGTACTTC	TRBD1	TRBV10-1	TRBJ2-7	.
CASRFSRASENEQFF	TGTGCCAGCAGGTTTTCGAGGGCCTCTGAAAATGAGCAGTTCTTC	.	TRBV7-3	TRBJ2-1	once
CASSVVTGGWGYTF	TGTGCCAGCAGCGTAGTAACAGGGGGCTGGGGCTACACCTTC	TRBD1	TRBV9	TRBJ1-2	.
CASSEAGPGSVAVPLHF	TGTGCCAGCAGTGAAGCGGGCCCTGGATCAGTGGCAGTACCCCTCCACTTT	.	TRBV2	TRBJ1-6	.
CASSGRTGPLNTEAFF	TGTGCCAGCAGCGGACGGACAGGACCTCTGAACACTGAAGCTTTCTTT	TRBD1	TRBV14	TRBJ1-1	.
CASSVLSGGNTGELFF	TGTGCCAGCAGCGTTCTTAGCGGGGGGAACACCGGGGAGCTGTTTTTT	TRBD2	TRBV9	TRBJ2-2	.
CASSYRGQSGNTIYF	TGTGCCAGCTCTTACAGGGGGCAATCTGGAAACACCATATATTTT	TRBD1	TRBV19	TRBJ1-3	.
CASSLGGGPNYGYTF	TGCGCCAGCAGCTTGGGGGGAGGCCCTAACTATGGCTACACCTTC	.	TRBV5-1	TRBJ1-2	.
CASSEVWGHGYTF	TGTGCCAGCAGTGAAGTGTGGGGGCATGGCTACACCTTC	.	TRBV2	TRBJ1-2	.
CASSTNTGELFF	TGTGCCAGCAGCACAAACACCGGGGAGCTGTTTTTT	.	TRBV5-4	TRBJ2-2	.
CASSQDLRAGGSYEQYF	TGCGCCAGCAGCCAAGATTTGAGGGCAGGGGGCTCCTACGAGCAGTACTTC	TRBD1	TRBV4-3	TRBJ2-7	.
CASSQDERPLYEQYF	TGCGCCAGCAGCCAAGATGAGCGGCCGTTATACGAGCAGTACTTC	.	TRBV4-3	TRBJ2-7	.
CASRRPGQGGTGELFF	TGTGCCAGCAGGAGGCCGGGACAGGGAGGCACCGGGGAGCTGTTTTTT	TRBD1	TRBV11-2	TRBJ2-2	.
CASRIRLGRVYGYTF	TGTGCCAGCAGAATAAGGTTGGGGCGAGTCTATGGCTACACCTTC	.	TRBV2	TRBJ1-2	.
CASRTGTSSSYNEQFF	TGTGCCAGCCGGACCGGGACTAGCAGCTCCTACAATGAGCAGTTCTTC	TRBD2	TRBV7-8	TRBJ2-1	.
CASSLTGGAWAYEQYF	TGTGCCAGCAGCCTGACAGGGGGCGCGTGGGCCTACGAGCAGTACTTC	TRBD1	TRBV14	TRBJ2-7	once
CAWSLRTGSSGNTIYF	TGTGCCTGGAGTCTACGCACAGGGTCCTCTGGAAACACCATATATTTT	.	TRBV30	TRBJ1-3	.
CASRGGTSGFNEQFF	TGTGCCAGCAGGGGAGGGACTAGCGGATTCAATGAGCAGTTCTTC	TRBD2	TRBV9	TRBJ2-1	.
CASSLAFRGGRRETQYF	TGTGCCAGCAGCTTAGCTTTTCGAGGGGGCCGGCGAGAGACCCAGTACTTC	TRBD1	TRBV7-2	TRBJ2-5	once
CASSPGQMNTEAFF	TGTGCCAGCTCACCCGGACAGATGAACACTGAAGCTTTCTTT	.	TRBV18	TRBJ1-1	.
CASSQDRTRANEKLFF	TGCGCCAGCAGCCAAGACCGGACAAGGGCAAATGAAAAACTGTTTTTT	.	TRBV4-1	TRBJ1-4	.
CASSSGLGAYNEQFF	TGCGCCAGCAGCTCGGGACTAGGAGCCTACAATGAGCAGTTCTTC	TRBD2	TRBV5-1	TRBJ2-1	once
CASSYEISTNEKLFF	TGCGCCAGCAGCTATGAGATTTCTACTAATGAAAAACTGTTTTTT	.	TRBV5-1	TRBJ1-4	.
CASSGTANYGYTF	TGTGCCAGCAGTGGGACAGCTAACTATGGCTACACCTTC	.	TRBV2	TRBJ1-2	once
CAISAGVGGELFF	TGTGCCATCAGCGCAGGGGTGGGCGGGGAGCTGTTTTTT	.	TRBV10-3	TRBJ2-2	once
CASSETGLEVRNGYTF	TGTGCCAGCAGCGAAACAGGGCTGGAGGTTCGGAATGGCTACACCTTC	.	TRBV7-9	TRBJ1-2	.
CASSLLLGGNEQFF	TGCGCCAGCAGCCTATTACTAGGGGGTAATGAGCAGTTCTTC	.	TRBV4-1	TRBJ2-1	.
CASSYRGTSGLNEQFF	TGTGCCAGCAGTTATCGGGGGACTAGCGGGTTGAATGAGCAGTTCTTC	TRBD2	TRBV6-5	TRBJ2-1	.
CASSQKGGGANYGYTF	TGTGCCAGCAGCCAAAAAGGGGGCGGGGCTAACTATGGCTACACCTTC	TRBD1	TRBV5-4	TRBJ1-2	.
CASSFVSSGGRYEQYF	TGTGCCAGCAGCTTTGTTTCTAGCGGGGGGAGGTACGAGCAGTACTTC	TRBD2	TRBV11-2	TRBJ2-7	once
CAHATRGDTDTQYF	TGTGCCCACGCGACCAGGGGGGACACAGATACGCAGTATTTT	.	TRBV21-1	TRBJ2-3	once
CAISEVGGSYGYTF	TGTGCCATCAGTGAGGTAGGCGGGAGTTATGGCTACACCTTC	.	TRBV10-3	TRBJ1-2	.
CASSTGTTHSYEQYF	TGTGCCAGCAGCACCGGGACTACCCATTCCTACGAGCAGTACTTC	TRBD2	TRBV5-4	TRBJ2-7	.
CASSQDAGRGPGELFF	TGTGCCAGCAGCCAAGATGCCGGGAGAGGCCCCGGGGAGCTGTTTTTT	.	TRBV4-2	TRBJ2-2	.
CASSFSDRGFYEQYF	TGTGCCAGCAGCTTCTCAGACAGGGGTTTCTACGAGCAGTACTTC	TRBD1	TRBV6-5	TRBJ2-7	.
CASSYSMSGGHGYTF	TGTGCCAGCAGTTACTCGATGTCCGGGGGACATGGCTACACCTTC	.	TRBV6-5	TRBJ1-2	.
CASSQEQGGNQPQHF	TGCGCCAGCAGCCAAGAGCAGGGTGGGAATCAGCCCCAGCATTTT	.	TRBV4-1	TRBJ1-5	once
CASSLTSGTDTQYF	TGTGCCAGCAGTTTGACTAGCGGCACAGATACGCAGTATTTT	TRBD2	TRBV27	TRBJ2-3	.
CASSYSRGGSYEQYF	TGTGCCAGCAGTTACTCGCGGGGGGGCTCCTACGAGCAGTACTTC	TRBD2	TRBV6-6	TRBJ2-7	.
CASSWTRQNTEAFF	TGCGCCAGCAGTTGGACTCGCCAGAACACTGAAGCTTTCTTT	.	TRBV10-1	TRBJ1-1	.
CASSESRVTGNTIYF	TGTGCCAGCAGTGAATCTCGGGTGACTGGAAACACCATATATTTT	.	TRBV25-1	TRBJ1-3	.
CASSIGGGWNTEAFF	TGTGCCAGTAGTATAGGTGGAGGATGGAACACTGAAGCTTTCTTT	.	TRBV19	TRBJ1-1	.
CASRTGSGNTIYF	TGTGCCAGCAGGACAGGGTCTGGAAACACCATATATTTT	TRBD1	TRBV6-1	TRBJ1-3	.
CASSSRWAGISGANVLTF	TGTGCCAGCAGCTCCCGGTGGGCGGGGATCTCTGGGGCCAACGTCCTGACTTTC	.	TRBV7-6	TRBJ2-6	.
CASSLRGLAGGWRNNEQFF	TGTGCCAGCAGCTTAAGGGGACTAGCGGGGGGCTGGAGAAACAATGAGCAGTTCTTC	TRBD2	TRBV7-8	TRBJ2-1	.
CASTGTGVQPQHF	TGTGCCAGCACTGGGACAGGGGTTCAGCCCCAGCATTTT	TRBD1	TRBV2	TRBJ1-5	once
CASSLRAGPNQPQHF	TGTGCCAGCAGCCTAAGAGCGGGACCCAATCAGCCCCAGCATTTT	.	TRBV14	TRBJ1-5	.
CASSLEAFGYTF	TGCGCCAGCAGCTTAGAAGCGTTTGGCTACACCTTC	.	TRBV7-2	TRBJ1-2	.
CASSPSGVGNQPQHF	TGTGCCAGCTCACCTTCAGGGGTGGGCAATCAGCCCCAGCATTTT	.	TRBV18	TRBJ1-5	once
CASGAVGAFF	TGTGCCAGCGGGGCAGTAGGAGCTTTCTTT	.	TRBV2	TRBJ1-1	.
CASSLGGSDGYTF	TGTGCCAGCAGCTTAGGAGGTAGTGATGGCTACACCTTC	.	TRBV11-2	TRBJ1-2	.
CASSERGSAPFSGNTIYF	TGTGCCAGCAGCGAAAGAGGGTCAGCACCCTTCTCTGGAAACACCATATATTTT	.	TRBV9	TRBJ1-3	.
CASSFSGGAYSPLHF	TGTGCCAGCAGCTTTTCCGGGGGGGCGTATTCACCCCTCCACTTT	.	TRBV5-6	TRBJ1-6	.
CASSSLESYEQYF	TGTGCCAGCAGCTCGCTTGAATCCTACGAGCAGTACTTC	.	TRBV7-2	TRBJ2-7	.